The sample holds many counts of the clone carrying this T cell receptor (beta chain). No antigen is known for it. Each donor was a healthy Caucasian individual from Russia, aged roughly 6 to 90. This record belongs to a study of blood T cells in healthy people across ages. Study context: With template switching, about one barcoded beta molecule was captured per two T cells.

Findings and caveats of the study: With donor CMV status unknown, expanded clonotype changes were possibly confounded.

Losses at the gene ends were 8 bases for V and 9 bases for J; bases not matched to a gene: 14. This CDR3 has 14 amino acids. CDR1 and CDR2 from the germline V gene are MDHEN and SYDVKM. Next came a second PCR, run for about 7 to 11 cycles, which used a sample-barcoded 5' primer along with a J-beta primer mix. MiXCR, run by TCRdb on the 5' RACE reads, gives a single entry per CDR3 protein. The sample lists more than 900,000 distinct CDR3 sequences; almost 30% were seen once. This same sample was also part of a study on T cells of mothers and their children. This second study says: TCR recombination output is shaped by thymic selection similarly in related and unrelated pairs.

The receptor was derived from a middle-aged woman in good health. Sequenced: blood. The V gene is TRBV28, the J gene TRBJ2-7, with 9 nucleotides matching TRBD2. CDR3: CASASGTQPWGQYF. CDR3 DNA sequence: TGTGCCAGCGCTAGCGGGACCCAACCCTGGGGGCAGTACTTC. Together with reference TRBV28 and TRBJ2-7, the CDR3 gives the full variable domain: DVKVTQSSRYLVKRTGEKVFLECVQDMDHENMFWYRQDPGLGLRLIYFSYDVKMKEKGDIPEGYSVSREKKERFSLILESASTNQTSMYLCASASGTQPWGQYFGPGTRLTVT.